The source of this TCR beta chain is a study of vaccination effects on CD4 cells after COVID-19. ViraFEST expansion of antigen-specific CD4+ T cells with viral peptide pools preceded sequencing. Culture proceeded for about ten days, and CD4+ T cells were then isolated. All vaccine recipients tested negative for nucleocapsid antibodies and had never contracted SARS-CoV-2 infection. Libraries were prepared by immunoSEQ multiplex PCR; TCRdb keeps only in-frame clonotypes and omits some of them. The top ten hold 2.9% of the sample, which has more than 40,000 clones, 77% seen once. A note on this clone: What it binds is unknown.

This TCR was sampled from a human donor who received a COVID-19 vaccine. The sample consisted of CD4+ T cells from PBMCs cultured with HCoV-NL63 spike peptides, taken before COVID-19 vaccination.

The CDR3 region has the DNA TGTGCCAGCCGGGACAGGGGCGGCCGGGACAATCAGCCCCAGCATTTT. Encoded protein: CASRDRGGRDNQPQHF. The chain couples TRBV28 to TRBJ1-5, with 10 positions matching TRBD1. CDR1 and CDR2 (germline): MDHEN, SYDVKM. This CDR3 contains 16 residues. Trimming took 8 bases from V and 3 from J; bases not matched to a gene: 10.